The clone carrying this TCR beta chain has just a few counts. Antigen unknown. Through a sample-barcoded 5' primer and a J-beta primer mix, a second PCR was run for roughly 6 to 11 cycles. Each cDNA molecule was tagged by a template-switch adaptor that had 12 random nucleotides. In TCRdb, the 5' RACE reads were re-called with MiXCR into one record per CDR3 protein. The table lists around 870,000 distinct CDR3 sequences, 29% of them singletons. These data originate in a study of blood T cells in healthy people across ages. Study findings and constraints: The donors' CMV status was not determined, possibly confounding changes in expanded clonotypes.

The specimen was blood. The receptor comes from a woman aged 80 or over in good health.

The CDR3 DNA follows: TGTGCCAGCAGCTCCGAAACGACAGGGAATCAGTACTTC. Its translation is CASSSETTGNQYF. V gene TRBV7-2 combines with J gene TRBJ2-7, with 7 bases matching TRBD1. Germline V gene sequence: CDR1 SGHTA, CDR2 FQGNSA. Unmatched junction bases numbered 10, after V lost 4 bases and J lost 10 bases. The CDR3 loop spans 13 amino acids. Filled out from reference TRBV7-2 and TRBJ2-7, the complete variable domain reads GAGVSQSPSNKVTEKGKDVELRCDPISGHTALYWYRQSLGQGLEFLIYFQGNSAPDKSGLPSDRFSAERTGGSVSTLTIQRTQQEDSAVYLCASSSETTGNQYFGPGTRLTVT.